What follows are 26 T cell receptor beta chains derived from one specimen sequenced in a study of blood T cell repertoires in COVID-19. The repertoire was sequenced with immunoSEQ multiplex PCR; TCRdb's copy has only in-frame clones and lacks some. The sample lists over 80,000 clones, 86% occurring once. Specimen: peripheral blood. All receptors derive from a man in his fifties or sixties with acute or convalescent COVID-19.

The gene calls are TRBV4-1 and TRBJ1-2; a weak D match, TRBD1 (5 bases). CDR3 length: 13 residues. CDR1 MGHRA and CDR2 YSYEKL come from the germline V gene. Trimming left V 0 bases short and J 4 bases short, with 6 bases between. The CDR3 DNA sequence: TGCGCCAGCAGCCAAGACAGGGCCTATGGCTACACCTTC. Protein sequence: CASSQDRAYGYTF.

This chain joins TRBV5-4 and TRBJ1-1; maybe TRBD1 (6 bases). The CDR3 has 15 residues. Germline values: CDR1 SGHNT, CDR2 YYREEE (reference sequence). The V end was cut by 2 bases, the J end by 0 bases, with 11 bases between. In nucleotides, the CDR3 is TGTGCCAGCAGCTTAGGGACACAGCTGAACACTGAAGCTTTCTTT. The encoded protein is CASSLGTQLNTEAFF.

The gene calls are TRBV19 and TRBJ1-1; TRBD1 matches at 10 bases. Germline V gene sequence: CDR1 LNHDA, CDR2 SQIVND (reference sequence). CDR3 size: 16 residues. With 4 bases clipped from V and 6 bases from J, the junction kept 11 bases outside the gene matches. In DNA, the CDR3 is TGTGCCAGTAGTAAGAACCGGGACAGGGGCCCCGCTGAAGCTTTCTTT. As protein: CASSKNRDRGPAEAFF.

V is TRBV4-1 and J is TRBJ2-7; TRBD2 agrees at 9 bases. The V gene end was trimmed by 4 bases and the J gene end by 4 bases; junction bases not matched to a gene: 5. The length of the CDR3 is 14 residues. Germline V gives CDR1 MGHRA, CDR2 YSYEKL. The CDR3 loop is CASSRDSGSYEQYF. The CDR3 DNA reads as TGCGCCAGCAGCCGGGATAGCGGGAGTTACGAGCAGTACTTC.

The chain recombines TRBV5-8 with TRBJ2-1; weak D call: TRBD2 (6 bases). Germline CDR1 is SGHTS and CDR2 is YDEGEE. This CDR3 is built from 16 residues. Trimming stripped 4 bases from V and 0 bases from J, with 14 bases between. This CDR3 is CASSRGAGSSYNEQFF. In DNA, the CDR3 is TGTGCCAGCAGCCGTGGGGCGGGGAGCTCCTACAATGAGCAGTTCTTC.

The chain recombines TRBV25-1 with TRBJ2-1; perhaps TRBD2 as D (6 bases). This CDR3 contains 15 residues. Germline values: CDR1 MGHDK, CDR2 SYGVNS. V gave up 5 bases and J gave up 0 bases, with 11 bases separating them. The CDR3 DNA is TGTGCCAGCAGTCGCGCGGGAAGCTCCTACAATGAGCAGTTCTTC. This gives the protein CASSRAGSSYNEQFF.

The gene calls are TRBV5-5 and TRBJ2-2; 10 positions agree with TRBD1. CDR1 is SGHKS, CDR2 YYEKEE, per germline (reference sequence). The length of the CDR3 is 17 residues. The J segment lost 3 bases and the V segment lost 4 bases, leaving 9 bases of the junction unmatched. CDR3 DNA: TGTGCCAGCAGCGTCGCCTGGACAGGGGGAGACACCGGGGAGCTGTTTTTT. This gives the protein CASSVAWTGGDTGELFF. Filled out from reference TRBV5-5 and TRBJ2-2, the complete variable domain reads DAGVTQSPTHLIKTRGQQVTLRCSPISGHKSVSWYQQVLGQGPQFIFQYYEKEERGRGNFPDRFSARQFPNYSSELNVNALLLGDSALYLCASSVAWTGGDTGELFFGEGSRLTVL.

The chain joins TRBV6-5 to TRBJ2-7; the D gene is possibly TRBD2 (5 bases). Germline assignment: CDR1 MNHEY and CDR2 SVGAGI. V lost 8 bases and J lost 7, with 18 bases in between. This CDR3 has 13 residues. The CDR3 spells CASEKEGVGEQYF. The CDR3 coding sequence is TGTGCCAGCGAAAAAGAGGGCGTCGGGGAGCAGTACTTC.

This sequence joins TRBV2 and TRBJ2-2, with D possibly being TRBD1 (6 bases). V lost 6 bases and J lost 1, with 12 bases in between. CDR3 size: 15 residues. The germline gives CDR1 SNHLY, CDR2 FYNNEI. The CDR3 DNA reads as TGTGCCAGCAGAGACAGGTTCTTGAACACCGGGGAGCTGTTTTTT. Translating gives CASRDRFLNTGELFF.

This clone was counted a few times. The V and J genes are TRBV25-1 and TRBJ1-1, with D possibly being TRBD1 (5 bases). Germline V gene sequence: CDR1 MGHDK, CDR2 SYGVNS. The CDR3 spans 14 residues. With 5 bases removed from V and 2 bases from J, the gap between germline ends came to 12 bases. CDR3 DNA: TGTGCCAGCAGTAGAGGGGACTCCAACACTGAAGCTTTCTTT. Translated: CASSRGDSNTEAFF.

The chain joins TRBV7-8 to TRBJ1-3; 8 nucleotides agree with TRBD1. Germline V gene sequence: CDR1 SGHVS, CDR2 FQNEAQ. The J segment lost 4 bases and the V segment lost 5 bases, leaving 7 bases of the junction unmatched. The CDR3 totals 15 residues. Here the CDR3 DNA reads TGTGCCAGCAGCCCTAGATGGGACAGGGGAAACACCATATATTTT. It is translated as CASSPRWDRGNTIYF.

The chain has TRBV19 and TRBJ2-2, with 14 nucleotides matching TRBD2. The trim removed 1 base at V and 8 bases at J, leaving 21 bases unmatched. The germline gives CDR1 LNHDA, CDR2 SQIVND (reference sequence). The length of the CDR3 is 22 residues. The CDR3 protein is CASSIAEGGSTSGRAPGGELFF. Written as DNA, the CDR3 is TGTGCCAGTAGTATAGCCGAAGGGGGCTCGACTAGCGGGAGGGCTCCGGGAGGGGAGCTGTTTTTT.

V is TRBV7-8 and J is TRBJ1-5, with D possibly TRBD1 on 6 matching bases. Germline CDR1 is SGHVS and CDR2 is FQNEAQ. V was cut by 3 bases and J by 0 bases, with 9 bases left in between. The CDR3 totals 15 residues. This chain's CDR3 is CASSFRQDSNQPQHF. CDR3 nucleotide sequence: TGTGCCAGCAGCTTCCGACAGGATAGCAATCAGCCCCAGCATTTT.

This clone occurred once. The V call is TRBV7-8, the J call TRBJ1-5; possible D gene TRBD1, 5 bases. The CDR3 is 15 residues long. V gave up 0 bases and J gave up 3 bases, with 9 bases separating them. Germline loops: CDR1 SGHVS, CDR2 FQNEAQ. CDR3 nucleotides: TGTGCCAGCAGCTTAGCAGCAGGGTCCAATCAGCCCCAGCATTTT. Residues: CASSLAAGSNQPQHF.

The J gene is TRBJ1-1, the V gene TRBV30; D not resolved. V was trimmed by 0 bases and J by 1 base, leaving 9 bases between them. This CDR3 has 14 amino acids. CDR1 and CDR2 (germline): GTSNPN, SVGIG (reference sequence). The CDR3 here is CAWSVPPQNTEAFF. The CDR3 DNA reads TGTGCCTGGAGTGTTCCTCCACAGAACACTGAAGCTTTCTTT.

The CDR3 loop is CASSSPTSGYEQYF. Here the CDR3 DNA reads TGTGCCAGTAGCTCCCCGACTAGCGGCTACGAGCAGTACTTC. V gene TRBV19 combines with J gene TRBJ2-7; 9 bases line up with TRBD2. V gave up 6 bases and J gave up 3 bases; unmatched junction bases: 6. The CDR3 spans 14 residues. Germline V gene sequence: CDR1 LNHDA, CDR2 SQIVND (reference sequence). The full variable domain, in which reference TRBV19 and TRBJ2-7 provide the parts outside the CDR3, is DGGITQSPKYLFRKEGQNVTLSCEQNLNHDAMYWYRQDPGQGLRLIYYSQIVNDFQKGDIAEGYSVSREKKESFPLTVTSAQKNPTAFYLCASSSPTSGYEQYFGPGTRLTVT.

The rearrangement links TRBV6-1 to TRBJ1-5; a possible D gene is TRBD1 (5 bases). The V end lost 4 bases, the J end lost 1 base, and 14 bases lay between the germline ends. Germline CDR1 is MNHNS and CDR2 is SASEGT. The CDR3 consists of 16 residues. CDR3 region: CASSGRGRASNQPQHF. DNA for the CDR3: TGTGCCAGCAGTGGGAGGGGCAGGGCAAGCAATCAGCCCCAGCATTTT.

This clone was seen only once. The chain links TRBV5-1 to TRBJ2-1, with D unclear. The CDR3 has 15 amino acids. V lost 0 bases and J 3 bases, leaving 10 bases between the germline ends. CDR1 SGHRS and CDR2 YFSETQ come from the germline V gene. In DNA, the CDR3 is TGCGCCAGCAGCTTGGAACGGCGGTACTACAATGAGCAGTTCTTC. The encoded protein is CASSLERRYYNEQFF. The whole variable domain, filled in from reference TRBV5-1 and TRBJ2-1, reads KAGVTQTPRYLIKTRGQQVTLSCSPISGHRSVSWYQQTPGQGLQFLFEYFSETQRNKGNFPGRFSGRQFSNSRSEMNVSTLELGDSALYLCASSLERRYYNEQFFGPGTRLTVL.

The rearrangement links TRBV5-1 to TRBJ2-2; 7 positions agree with TRBD2. The V and J ends lost 5 bases and 2 bases, in that order; junction bases with no gene match: 6. Per germline, CDR1 SGHRS and CDR2 YFSETQ. This CDR3 has 15 amino acids. The DNA of the CDR3 is TGCGCCAGCAGGCTACTAGCGCCTAACACCGGGGAGCTGTTTTTT. Its translation: CASRLLAPNTGELFF.

The CDR3 coding sequence is TGTGCCAGCACCCCGGGGGGCGGACGCTACGAGCAGTACTTC. Translation: CASTPGGGRYEQYF. This rearrangement joins TRBV6-5 to TRBJ2-7, with D possibly TRBD2 on 7 matching bases. With 7 bases removed from V and 3 bases from J, the gap between germline ends came to 16 bases. The CDR3 is 14 residues long. Germline CDR1 and CDR2: MNHEY and SVGAGI.

For the CDR3, the DNA is TGTGCCACCGGGACTAGCGGGGGAACGACCTACAATGAGCAGTTCTTC. Protein: CATGTSGGTTYNEQFF. The rearrangement joins TRBV6-4 to TRBJ2-1; 14 bases are shared with TRBD2. Germline loops: CDR1 MRHNA, CDR2 SNTAGT. The CDR3 extends over 16 amino acids. V shed 10 bases, J shed 2 bases, and the junction held 7 bases outside the gene matches.

The rearrangement uses TRBV6-1 and TRBJ2-6, with D unclear. The germline V gene has CDR1 MNHNS and CDR2 SASEGT. V lost 2 bases and J lost 1, with 6 bases in between. The CDR3 totals 15 residues. This CDR3 reads CASSERRSGANVLTF. The CDR3 DNA follows: TGTGCCAGCAGTGAACGCCGGTCTGGGGCCAACGTCCTGACTTTC.

J is TRBJ2-5 and V is TRBV7-2, with 8 bases aligning to TRBD1. The germline V gene has CDR1 SGHTA and CDR2 FQGNSA. The CDR3 loop spans 13 amino acids. The V and J ends lost 5 bases and 4 bases, in that order; junction bases with no gene match: 3. This CDR3 reads CASSGQGGETQYF. CDR3 DNA: TGTGCCAGCAGCGGACAGGGAGGAGAGACCCAGTACTTC. Drawing the rest from reference TRBV7-2 and TRBJ2-5, the complete variable domain is GAGVSQSPSNKVTEKGKDVELRCDPISGHTALYWYRQSLGQGLEFLIYFQGNSAPDKSGLPSDRFSAERTGGSVSTLTIQRTQQEDSAVYLCASSGQGGETQYFGPGTRLLVL.

This chain links TRBV5-1 with TRBJ2-3; a weak D match, TRBD1 (5 bases). The CDR3 length is 14 residues. Germline V gene lookup returns CDR1 SGHRS and CDR2 YFSETQ. The germline V and J ends were trimmed by 0 bases and 4 bases, with 9 bases remaining between them. CDR3 nucleotide sequence: TGCGCCAGCAGCTTGGGACAGAAGGCAGATACGCAGTATTTT. It encodes CASSLGQKADTQYF.

The CDR3 protein is CASNRAGGLYNEQFF. DNA of the CDR3: TGTGCCAGCAATAGAGCGGGAGGGCTCTACAATGAGCAGTTCTTC. The J gene is TRBJ2-1, the V gene TRBV6-5; 10 bases line up with TRBD2. This CDR3 comprises 15 residues. V dropped 7 bases and J dropped 3; count of bases not matched to a gene: 6. Germline CDR1 is MNHEY and CDR2 is SVGAGI.

The table lists this clone with a few counts. This chain connects TRBV19 to TRBJ1-2; D unclear. Per germline, CDR1 LNHDA and CDR2 SQIVND (reference sequence). Trimming shortened V by 7 bases and J by 14 bases, and 14 bases separated the two germline ends. The CDR3 loop spans 10 amino acids. CDR3 in amino acids: CASIPIGGTF. Written as DNA, the CDR3 is TGTGCCAGTATTCCCATCGGAGGAACCTTC.